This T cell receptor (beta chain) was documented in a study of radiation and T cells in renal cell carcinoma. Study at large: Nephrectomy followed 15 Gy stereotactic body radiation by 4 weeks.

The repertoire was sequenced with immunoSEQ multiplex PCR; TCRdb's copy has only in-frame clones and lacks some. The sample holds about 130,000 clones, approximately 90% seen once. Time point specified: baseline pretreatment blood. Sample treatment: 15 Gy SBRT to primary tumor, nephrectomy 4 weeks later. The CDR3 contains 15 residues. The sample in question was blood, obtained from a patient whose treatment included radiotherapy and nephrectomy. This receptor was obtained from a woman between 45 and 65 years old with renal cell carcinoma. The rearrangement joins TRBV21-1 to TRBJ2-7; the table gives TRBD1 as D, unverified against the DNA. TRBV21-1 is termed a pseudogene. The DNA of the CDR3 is TGTGCCAGCAGCAGCCGGGACACCCACAGGGAAGAGCAGTACTTC. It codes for CASSSRDTHREEQYF.